The 13 T cell receptor beta chains below all came from one sample that was sequenced in a study of metastatic and nonmetastatic thyroid tumors. Each patient went into thyroid surgery without having received any treatment. TCRdb re-called the PCR reads with MiXCR. Here the sample spans under 45,000 clones, 25% to 35% being singletons. Source material: blood. The origin of the receptors is a male donor with papillary thyroid cancer or a benign thyroid nodule (not recorded which). Some clones in this sample may be carry-over from other donors' samples.

This clone counts as medium-sized. This rearrangement joins TRBV27 to TRBJ1-2; D call uncertain. Between the trimmed V and J ends, which lost 5 bases and 4 bases, there was a span of 14 bases. The CDR3 consists of 14 residues. CDR1 and CDR2 (germline): MNHEY, SMNVEV (reference sequence). CDR3 coding DNA: TGTGCCAGCAGTCCCGGGGTAGAAGTCTATGGCTACACCTTC. Encoded protein: CASSPGVEVYGYTF.

This clone was observed many times. V gene TRBV9 combines with J gene TRBJ2-3; perhaps TRBD2 as D (6 bases). The V gene lost 0 bases and the J gene lost 1 base, with 12 bases spanning the gap. The CDR3 runs 16 residues. Looked up from germline, CDR1 is SGDLS and CDR2 is YYNGEE. CDR3 residues: CASSVGSGSRTDTQYF. In DNA form, the CDR3 reads TGTGCCAGCAGCGTAGGGAGCGGGTCCCGCACAGATACGCAGTATTTT.

The chain combines TRBV7-2 with TRBJ2-7, with a weak D call TRBD1 (5 bases). This CDR3 is 15 amino acids long. Germline V gene data show CDR1 as SGHTA and CDR2 as FQGNSA. Deletions cut 1 base from V and 0 bases from J, with 10 bases between. The CDR3 DNA sequence: TGTGCCAGCAGCTTAGGCCAGGGAAGCTCCTACGAGCAGTACTTC. Translation gives CASSLGQGSSYEQYF.

This chain joins TRBV7-2 and TRBJ2-7; D gene ambiguous. CDR1 is SGHTA and CDR2 is FQGNSA in the germline V gene. The CDR3 has 14 amino acids. Trimming removed 7 bases from V and 0 bases from J, with 13 bases in between. The CDR3 is CASTSGVGSYEQYF. Written as DNA, the CDR3 is TGTGCCAGCACCAGTGGCGTAGGCTCCTACGAGCAGTACTTC. Drawing the rest from reference TRBV7-2 and TRBJ2-7, the complete variable domain is GAGVSQSPSNKVTEKGKDVELRCDPISGHTALYWYRQSLGQGLEFLIYFQGNSAPDKSGLPSDRFSAERTGGSVSTLTIQRTQQEDSAVYLCASTSGVGSYEQYFGPGTRLTVT.

This clone came up many times. V gene TRBV2 combines with J gene TRBJ1-3; the D is unclear. Germline CDR1 reads SNHLY; CDR2 reads FYNNEI. V lost 4 bases to trimming and J lost 1 base, with 11 bases between them. This CDR3 contains 15 residues. CDR3 nucleotides: TGTGCCAGCAGTGGGATAGGATTGTCTGGAAACACCATATATTTT. Its translation is CASSGIGLSGNTIYF.

As concerns this clone: A read error may produce the germline difference seen at one junction end. The rearrangement uses TRBV28 and TRBJ1-1; D call uncertain. Germline loops: CDR1 MDHEN, CDR2 SYDVKM. The length of the CDR3 is 15 residues. The CDR3 here is CASSLESAVNTEVFF. The CDR3, as DNA: TGTGCCAGCAGTCTAGAATCCGCGGTTAACACTGAAGTTTTCTTT.

This clone occurred a few times. The V and J genes are TRBV12-3 or TRBV12-4 and TRBJ2-1, with TRBD1 matching 8 bases. The trim removed 7 bases at V and 5 bases at J, leaving 16 bases unmatched. The CDR3 length is 17 residues. This CDR3 reads CASTAIRQGRINNEQFF. The CDR3 bases are TGTGCCAGCACCGCCATTCGACAGGGGCGGATAAACAATGAGCAGTTCTTC.

The J gene is TRBJ1-6, the V gene TRBV27; no reliable D call. Trimming removed 8 bases at V and 9 bases at J, with 17 bases between. The CDR3 spans 14 residues. CDR1 MNHEY and CDR2 SMNVEV come from the germline V gene (reference sequence). CDR3 sequence (DNA): TGTGCCAGCTCCCGTAGTCAGTGTAGTTCACCCCTCCACTTT. Its translation is CASSRSQCSSPLHF.

Points on this clone: A much larger clone lies a single base off, so this may be a read error. Other DNA sequences within the sample encode an identical CDR3. The V gene is TRBV20-1, the J gene TRBJ2-5, with a weak D call TRBD2 (7 bases). Germline V gene data show CDR1 as DFQATT and CDR2 as SNEGSKA (reference sequence). CDR3 length: 14 amino acids. The CDR3 loop is CSARPGGGGETQYF. CDR3 DNA sequence: TGTAGTGCTAGACCGGGGGGAGGGGGAGAGACCCAGTACTTC.

This clone was found a few times. A read error may account for a junction end that differs from germline. The rearrangement joins TRBV7-2 to TRBJ2-7; the D gene is possibly TRBD2 (5 bases). Germline lookup yields CDR1 SGHTA and CDR2 FQGNSA. This CDR3 comprises 12 residues. CDR3 region: CVSGPGQLEQYF. The CDR3 DNA reads as TGTGTCAGCGGCCCCGGGCAACTCGAGCAGTACTTC.

There are many counts of this clone. The rearrangement uses TRBV6-6 and TRBJ2-3, with a possible D match to TRBD1 (6 bases). Germline CDR1 MNHNY, CDR2 SVGAGI (reference sequence). This CDR3 has 14 residues. Trimming removed 2 bases from V and 3 bases from J, with 9 bases in between. The CDR3 loop is CASSYTDRTDTQYF. In DNA, the CDR3 is TGTGCCAGCAGTTACACGGACAGAACAGATACGCAGTATTTT.

This clone was detected ten times or more. V and J are TRBV2 and TRBJ1-6; D not certain. The CDR3 runs to 13 residues. V shed 9 bases and J shed 2 bases, with 8 bases lying between them. Germline CDR1 SNHLY, CDR2 FYNNEI. Here the CDR3 DNA reads TGTGCCAGAAAGGGTACCTATAATTCACCCCTCCACTTT. Translated: CARKGTYNSPLHF. The entire variable domain, with the rest obtained from reference TRBV2 and TRBJ1-6, is as follows: EPEVTQTPSHQVTQMGQEVILRCVPISNHLYFYWYRQILGQKVEFLVSFYNNEISEKSEIFDDQFSVERPDGSNFTLKIRSTKLEDSAMYFCARKGTYNSPLHFGNGTRLTVT.

A remark on this clone: Its ends do not fully match the called genes, so a read error is possible. This chain uses TRBV28 with TRBJ2-7; the match to TRBD2 covers 7 bases. Per germline, CDR1 MDHEN and CDR2 SYDVKM. The CDR3 spans 15 residues. CDR3 nucleotide sequence: TGTGCCAGCATCCTGGGGCTGGCGGGAGCCTACGATCAGTACTTC. It encodes CASILGLAGAYDQYF.